One T cell receptor (beta chain) is described in this entry. The antigen is not known. These data are taken from a study of T cell responses to AZD1222 COVID-19 vaccine. Findings and caveats of the study: Baseline seropositivity occurred in only six AZD1222 recipients. Reports indicate that nearly half of spike-specific TCRs are directed at unmutated variant regions. Spike as a whole was targeted by vaccine-associated CD4 TCRs, dominant at 160-218 and 743-854.

Assay: immunoSEQ multiplex PCR; the TCRdb copy retains only in-frame clones and omits some. The sample contains about 55,000 clones, 80% to 90% of which appear only once. Germline values: CDR1 KGHSH, CDR2 LQKENI. The CDR3 is made up of 13 amino acids. Trimming stripped 2 bases from V and 1 base from J, with 4 bases between. The chain combines TRBV18 with TRBJ2-3, with unresolved D. The sequencing used peripheral blood, collected on day 0 of AZD1222 vaccination. The receptor comes from an adult in good health. The CDR3 here is CASSPGGTDTQYF. As DNA, the CDR3 is TGTGCCAGCTCACCAGGGGGCACAGATACGCAGTATTTT.